This T cell receptor (beta chain) is from a study of T cells in Graves' hyperthyroidism and ophthalmopathy. This clonotype occurred many times. Using RNA transcripts as the source, TCR beta CDR3 regions were amplified. Carried out on the TCR CDR3, a first-round RT-PCR used the HTBI primer set. MiXCR was run by TCRdb on the multiplex PCR reads, yielding one entry per CDR3 protein. The profile covers hundreds of thousands of distinct CDR3 sequences, with more than 11% appearing a single time and about 22% taken by the ten largest. This CDR3 contains 15 residues. Germline V CDR1 and CDR2: KGHDR, SFDVKD. V was clipped by 3 bases and J by 1 base, with 11 bases between them.

The sequencing sample was made of blood. The genes are TRBV24-1 and TRBJ1-1, with D perhaps TRBD1 (6 bases). This TCR was recovered from a woman in her 30s with Graves' hyperthyroidism. The CDR3 spells CATSDGGLGNTEAFF. The CDR3 bases are TGTGCCACCAGTGATGGGGGGCTAGGGAACACTGAAGCTTTCTTT.